A single sample is the source of the 23 T cell receptor beta chains below, sequenced in a study of blood T cell repertoires in COVID-19. Clones were read by immunoSEQ multiplex PCR, and TCRdb kept only the in-frame ones, dropping some. This table has fewer than 300,000 clones, less than 90% appearing once. Sequencing used peripheral blood. The source is a woman in her seventies with active or convalescent COVID-19.

The J gene is TRBJ1-1, the V gene TRBV28; 7 nucleotides match TRBD1. This CDR3 is built from 14 residues. The junction had 10 bases not matched to a gene; V was cut back by 5 bases and J by 7 bases. CDR1 is MDHEN and CDR2 is SYDVKM in the germline V gene. CDR3 protein: CASSAPGQKLEAFF. The CDR3 region has the DNA TGTGCCAGCAGTGCTCCGGGACAGAAACTTGAAGCTTTCTTT.

V and J are TRBV15 and TRBJ2-3; TRBD2 agrees at 9 bases. This CDR3 contains 17 residues. CDR1 and CDR2 from the germline V gene are LNHNV and YYDKDF (reference sequence). The trim removed 5 bases at V and 5 bases at J, leaving 14 bases unmatched. The chain's CDR3 is CATSEYAGGLNGDTQYF. Here the CDR3 DNA reads TGTGCCACCAGCGAGTATGCGGGGGGGCTGAACGGAGATACGCAGTATTTT.

V is TRBV7-3 and J is TRBJ2-5; no reliable D call. Trimming took 2 bases from V and 4 from J, leaving 8 bases between them. The germline V gene encodes CDR1 SGHTA and CDR2 FQGTGA. There are 13 residues in the CDR3. CDR3 sequence (DNA): TGTGCCAGCAGCTTATCGGTCACAGAGACCCAGTACTTC. It codes for CASSLSVTETQYF.

Here the CDR3 reads CAWGTGGFGYTF. The CDR3 DNA reads as TGTGCCTGGGGGACAGGGGGGTTCGGCTACACCTTC. This chain joins TRBV30 and TRBJ1-2; the match to TRBD1 covers 11 bases. V dropped 5 bases and J dropped 8; count of bases not matched to a gene: 4. Germline V gene sequence: CDR1 GTSNPN, CDR2 SVGIG (reference sequence). The CDR3 length is 12 residues. Based on the CDR3 plus reference TRBV30 and TRBJ1-2, the full variable domain is SQTIHQWPATLVQPVGSPLSLECTVEGTSNPNLYWYRQAAGRGLQLLFYSVGIGQISSEVPQNLSASRPQDRQFILSSKKLLLSDSGFYLCAWGTGGFGYTFGSGTRLTVV.

This sequence joins TRBV27 and TRBJ1-2; 7 bases line up with TRBD1. The CDR3 totals 15 residues. J gave up 5 bases and V 5 bases, and 11 bases lay outside the gene matches. The germline gives CDR1 MNHEY, CDR2 SMNVEV (reference sequence). CDR3 region: CASSLQGSTRYGYTF. For the CDR3, the DNA is TGTGCCAGCAGTCTACAGGGGTCTACTAGGTATGGCTACACCTTC.

This rearrangement joins TRBV27 to TRBJ2-1, with D possibly TRBD1 on 6 matching bases. The CDR3 extends over 16 amino acids. Per the germline V gene, CDR1 is MNHEY and CDR2 is SMNVEV (reference sequence). Trimming took 6 bases from V and 1 from J, leaving 16 bases between them. In nucleotides, the CDR3 is TGTGCCAGCAGCCTCTTGGTGGGGGCGTCCTACAATGAGCAGTTCTTC. It is translated as CASSLLVGASYNEQFF.

This clone was counted a few times. The CDR3 loop is CASSPLRGESDNEQFF. For the CDR3, the DNA is TGTGCCAGCAGTCCCCTAAGGGGTGAATCGGACAATGAGCAGTTCTTC. This chain connects TRBV28 to TRBJ2-1, with a tentative D call TRBD1 (5 bases). The CDR3 extends over 16 amino acids. V was trimmed by 5 bases and J by 5 bases, leaving 19 bases between them. Germline V CDR1 and CDR2: MDHEN, SYDVKM.

The rearrangement joins TRBV5-1 to TRBJ2-2; 8 bases fit TRBD1. The germline gives CDR1 SGHRS, CDR2 YFSETQ. V lost 2 bases, J lost 4 bases, and 7 bases stayed unmatched. This CDR3 spans 16 amino acids. CDR3 loop: CASSLSADRGTGELFF. Here the CDR3 DNA reads TGCGCCAGCAGCTTATCGGCCGACAGGGGCACCGGGGAGCTGTTTTTT.

The V and J genes are TRBV30 and TRBJ1-5; maybe TRBD1 (5 bases). The germline V gene encodes CDR1 GTSNPN and CDR2 SVGIG (reference sequence). Trimming took 3 bases from V and 6 from J, leaving 12 bases between them. The CDR3 is 13 amino acids. CDR3 sequence: CAWSPMQGQPQHF. CDR3 nucleotide sequence: TGTGCCTGGAGCCCTATGCAGGGTCAGCCCCAGCATTTT.

The chain recombines TRBV4-3 with TRBJ1-3, with a possible D match to TRBD1 (5 bases). The CDR3 covers 17 residues. Germline V gene sequence: CDR1 LGHNA, CDR2 YSLEER. V was trimmed by 4 bases and J by 2 bases, leaving 18 bases between them. CDR3 nucleotide sequence: TGCGCCAGCAGCCCTAGCTCCGGGACTTTCGCTGGAAACACCATATATTTT. Translation gives CASSPSSGTFAGNTIYF.

This clone was seen only a few times. The V and J genes are TRBV7-9 and TRBJ1-1; possibly TRBD1 for D (5 bases). The CDR3 is 14 amino acids. The germline gives CDR1 SEHNR, CDR2 FQNEAQ (reference sequence). The V and J ends lost 1 base and 4 bases respectively, with 10 bases between them. The CDR3 spells CASSLGGVGTEAFF. CDR3 coding DNA: TGTGCCAGCAGCTTAGGGGGGGTTGGCACTGAAGCTTTCTTT.

The rearrangement uses TRBV7-8 and TRBJ2-2; a possible D gene is TRBD1 (5 bases). The length of the CDR3 is 18 residues. With 1 base removed from V and 4 bases from J, the gap between germline ends came to 19 bases. CDR1 and CDR2 from the germline V gene are SGHVS and FQNEAQ. The CDR3 is CASSLEVVGVMFTGELFF. In DNA form, the CDR3 reads TGTGCCAGCAGCTTAGAGGTGGTAGGGGTAATGTTCACCGGGGAGCTGTTTTTT.

J is TRBJ2-2 and V is TRBV9, with D perhaps matching TRBD1 (6 bases). Germline assignment: CDR1 SGDLS and CDR2 YYNGEE. With 0 bases removed from V and 6 bases from J, the gap between germline ends came to 12 bases. The CDR3 is 15 amino acids. CDR3 protein: CASSVGGDTPGELFF. CDR3 nucleotide sequence: TGTGCCAGCAGCGTAGGAGGGGACACCCCCGGGGAGCTGTTTTTT.

The V and J genes are TRBV19 and TRBJ2-3; 12 nucleotides match TRBD2. CDR3 size: 14 residues. Germline loops: CDR1 LNHDA, CDR2 SQIVND (reference sequence). The trim removed 6 bases at V and 6 bases at J, leaving 4 bases unmatched. The CDR3 sequence: CASSQTSGSDTQYF. CDR3 sequence (DNA): TGTGCCAGTAGCCAGACTAGCGGGAGCGATACGCAGTATTTT.

CDR3 in DNA: TGTGCCAGCAGTTCCGAAGACAGGACCCGTCCCTACGAGCAGTACTTC. Translated, it gives CASSSEDRTRPYEQYF. The chain carries TRBV6-5 and TRBJ2-7; D is perhaps TRBD1 (6 bases). The V and J ends lost 4 bases and 2 bases respectively, with 18 bases between them. Germline CDR1 is MNHEY and CDR2 is SVGAGI. CDR3 length equals 16 residues.

This clone was seen a single time. The chain has TRBV29-1 and TRBJ2-5; perhaps TRBD1 as D (5 bases). The V end lost 3 bases, the J end lost 4 bases, and 12 bases lay between the germline ends. The CDR3 runs to 13 residues. The germline V gene encodes CDR1 SQVTM and CDR2 ANQGSEA. As DNA, the CDR3 is TGCAGCGTTGAGGACATCCGCCCAGAGACCCAGTACTTC. This codes for CSVEDIRPETQYF.

The chain uses TRBV6-6 and TRBJ2-4, with D possibly matching TRBD2 (5 bases). Germline V gives CDR1 MNHNY, CDR2 SVGAGI (reference sequence). V was trimmed by 6 bases and J by 7 bases, leaving 13 bases between them. The CDR3 has 13 residues. CDR3 in DNA: TGTGCCAGCAGGGCAGGACTCGGGAACATTCAGTACTTC. Translated, it gives CASRAGLGNIQYF.

J is TRBJ2-5 and V is TRBV5-1; 13 bases are a match to TRBD2. The CDR3 sequence is 15 residues long. With 7 bases clipped from V and 3 bases from J, the junction kept 6 bases outside the gene matches. Germline CDR1 reads SGHRS; CDR2 reads YFSETQ. Here the CDR3 reads CASWEGTSGKETQYF. The CDR3 nucleotides read TGCGCCAGCTGGGAGGGGACTAGCGGGAAAGAGACCCAGTACTTC.

This clone has only a few counts. The rearrangement joins TRBV5-6 to TRBJ2-5, with a tentative D call TRBD1 (6 bases). V was pared by 4 bases and J by 9 bases, with 19 bases between. The germline CDR1 and CDR2 sequences are SGHDT and YYEEEE. The CDR3 consists of 14 residues. The CDR3 DNA follows: TGTGCCAGCAGCGGGTCGAGGCAGGGGATGGCCCAGTACTTC. As protein: CASSGSRQGMAQYF.

The rearrangement uses TRBV28 and TRBJ2-3, with D uncertain. V was pared by 0 bases and J by 7 bases, with 11 bases between. This CDR3 spans 14 amino acids. Germline-derived CDR1 and CDR2 are MDHEN and SYDVKM. DNA of the CDR3: TGTGCCAGCAGTTTATGGGCAGGCCCGAATACGCAGTATTTT. Its translation: CASSLWAGPNTQYF.

This chain joins TRBV18 and TRBJ2-7; 14 bases line up with TRBD2. V dropped 4 bases and J dropped 5; count of bases not matched to a gene: 4. From germline, CDR1 is KGHSH and CDR2 LQKENI. This CDR3 comprises 15 residues. The CDR3 coding sequence is TGTGCCAGCTCACGGGGACTAGCGGGAGATCACGAGCAGTACTTC. Translated, it gives CASSRGLAGDHEQYF. The complete variable domain, with remaining parts taken from reference TRBV18 and TRBJ2-7, reads NAGVMQNPRHLVRRRGQEARLRCSPMKGHSHVYWYRQLPEEGLKFMVYLQKENIIDESGMPKERFSAEFPKEGPSILRIQQVVRGDSAAYFCASSRGLAGDHEQYFGPGTRLTVT.

This chain links TRBV19 with TRBJ2-1; TRBD2 matches 9 bases. Germline lookup yields CDR1 LNHDA and CDR2 SQIVND (reference sequence). The V and J ends lost 6 bases and 6 bases, in that order; junction bases with no gene match: 9. This CDR3 region has 15 residues. CDR3 in amino acids: CASRRELAGSNEQFF. The DNA of the CDR3 is TGTGCCAGTAGAAGGGAACTAGCGGGCTCCAATGAGCAGTTCTTC.

This clone was found once. J is TRBJ2-2 and V is TRBV19; TRBD1 matches 9 bases. This CDR3 region has 15 residues. The germline gives CDR1 LNHDA, CDR2 SQIVND (reference sequence). V lost 4 bases, J lost 1 base, and 1 base stayed unmatched. CDR3 region: CASSNRGRNTGELFF. Here the CDR3 DNA reads TGTGCCAGTAGTAACAGGGGGCGGAACACCGGGGAGCTGTTTTTT.